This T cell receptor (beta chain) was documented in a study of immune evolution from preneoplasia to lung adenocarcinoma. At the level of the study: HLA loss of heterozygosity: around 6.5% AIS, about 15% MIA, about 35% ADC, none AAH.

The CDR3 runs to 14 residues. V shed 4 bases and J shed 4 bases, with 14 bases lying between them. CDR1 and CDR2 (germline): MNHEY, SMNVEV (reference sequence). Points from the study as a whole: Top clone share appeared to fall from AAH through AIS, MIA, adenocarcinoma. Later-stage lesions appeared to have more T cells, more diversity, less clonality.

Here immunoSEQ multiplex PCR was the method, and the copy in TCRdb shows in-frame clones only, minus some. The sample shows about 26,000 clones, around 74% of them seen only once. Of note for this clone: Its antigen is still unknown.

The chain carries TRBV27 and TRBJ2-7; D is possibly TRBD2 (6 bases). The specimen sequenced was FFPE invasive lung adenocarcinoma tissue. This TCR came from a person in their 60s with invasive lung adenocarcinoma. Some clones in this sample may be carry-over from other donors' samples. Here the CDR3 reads CASSSVNREYEQYF. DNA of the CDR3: TGTGCCAGCAGTTCAGTTAATCGGGAGTACGAGCAGTACTTC.